This is a list of T cell receptor beta chains from one sample in a study of regulatory T cells in long-lasting Graves disease. Using its own MiXCR run on the multiplex PCR reads, TCRdb lists one record per CDR3 protein. The sample records about 400,000 distinct CDR3 sequences, about a fifth being singletons. Here the sequenced sample was peripheral blood mononuclear cells (PBMCs), taken when the disease was refractory, from a patient treated with antithyroid drugs. These receptors all stem from a female donor with Graves disease. The CDR3 runs from the conserved cysteine through the conserved F or W. A D gene is named only where the DNA matches it firmly. Size values are once, few and many counts, or a class for expanded clones, and some rows have none.

>NA|many|TRBJ2-5|TRBV12-3/TRBV12-4
CASSPPRGGQETQYF
TGTGCCAGCAGCCCCCCCCGTGGAGGACAAGAGACCCAGTACTTC
>TRBD2|many|TRBJ2-5|TRBV20-1
CSALSSGRYKETQYF
TGCAGTGCTTTGTCTAGCGGGAGGTACAAAGAGACCCAGTACTTC
>TRBD1|NA|TRBJ1-1|TRBV19
CASSPHRGRENTEAFF
TGTGCCAGTAGTCCCCACAGGGGGCGCGAGAACACTGAAGCTTTCTTT
>TRBD1|many|TRBJ2-7|TRBV10-3
CAISESSGTVPYEQYF
TGTGCCATCAGTGAGTCCTCCGGGACAGTTCCCTACGAGCAGTACTTC
>NA|NA|TRBJ1-4|TRBV6-1
CASSGGRGATTNEKLFF
TGTGCCAGCAGTGGAGGCAGGGGAGCAACAACTAATGAAAAACTGTTTTTT
>NA|many|TRBJ2-7|TRBV12-3/TRBV12-4
CASSRQPSYEQYF
TGTGCCAGCAGTCGGCAGCCAAGCTACGAGCAGTACTTC
>TRBD1|NA|TRBJ2-1|TRBV9
CASSPRQGGNEQFF
TGTGCCAGCAGCCCTAGACAGGGGGGAAATGAGCAGTTCTTC
>NA|few|TRBJ1-5|TRBV28
CASSSSSRIDQPQHF
TGTGCCAGCAGTTCCAGCTCCCGGATTGATCAGCCCCAGCATTTT
>NA|NA|TRBJ1-3|TRBV29-1
CSGRTTRDTIYF
TGCAGCGGCCGAACCACACGGGACACCATATATTTT
>NA|NA|TRBJ1-1|TRBV6-2/TRBV6-3
CASSHPSMTEAFF
TGTGCCAGCAGCCACCCGAGTATGACTGAAGCTTTCTTT
>TRBD2|many|TRBJ2-7|TRBV27
CASSPSSGSHYEQYF
TGTGCCAGCAGCCCATCTAGCGGGTCACACTACGAGCAGTACTTC
>NA|NA|TRBJ1-1|TRBV29-1
CSVAGGAEAFF
TGCAGCGTTGCGGGCGGCGCTGAAGCTTTCTTT
>TRBD1|few|TRBJ1-4|TRBV6-1
CASRGPTGVEKLFF
TGTGCCAGCAGGGGGCCGACAGGGGTCGAAAAACTGTTTTTT
>NA|few|TRBJ2-5|TRBV7-2
CASSTRRLVGQETQYF
TGTGCCAGCAGCACTAGGAGACTAGTAGGGCAAGAGACCCAGTACTTC
>TRBD1|many|TRBJ2-7|TRBV28
CASSRQGAYEQYF
TGTGCCAGCAGTCGACAGGGGGCCTACGAGCAGTACTTC
>NA|many|TRBJ1-6|TRBV15
CATSGGNNSPLHF
TGTGCCACCTCGGGGGGGAATAATTCACCCCTCCACTTT
>TRBD1|few|TRBJ1-2|TRBV27
CASSFGTGYYGYTF
TGTGCCAGCAGTTTTGGGACAGGGTACTATGGCTACACCTTC
>TRBD2|many|TRBJ2-1|TRBV7-2
CASSLLAGGQGEQFF
TGTGCCAGCAGCTTACTAGCGGGAGGGCAGGGTGAGCAGTTCTTC
>NA|NA|TRBJ1-6|TRBV18
CASSSDGNNSPLHF
TGTGCCAGCTCATCGGACGGAAATAATTCACCCCTCCACTTT
>NA|NA|TRBJ1-6|TRBV4-1
CASSQDLGQGLRSPLHF
TGCGCCAGCAGCCAAGATCTTGGGCAGGGGCTGCGTTCACCCCTCCACTTT
>NA|many|TRBJ1-5|TRBV7-3
CASSLPSGPPGHF
TGTGCCAGCAGCTTACCGAGTGGGCCCCCCGGGCATTTT
>NA|NA|TRBJ1-2|TRBV7-4
CASSLKGYF
TGTGCCAGCAGCTTAAAGGGATACTTC
>TRBD2|NA|TRBJ2-5|TRBV28
CASSLGASGEETQYF
TGTGCCAGCAGCTTAGGGGCTAGCGGTGAAGAGACCCAGTACTTC
>NA|NA|TRBJ1-1|TRBV5-8
CASRLDPGRGTEAFF
TGTGCCAGCAGGCTCGACCCCGGCAGGGGCACTGAAGCTTTCTTT
>TRBD1|few|TRBJ1-4|TRBV7-9
CASSSPGTEDEKLFF
TGTGCCAGCAGCTCCCCCGGGACAGAGGATGAAAAACTGTTTTTT
>NA|NA|TRBJ1-1|TRBV7-9
CASSSGPVEAFF
TGTGCCAGCAGTTCCGGGCCTGTTGAAGCTTTCTTT
>NA|NA|TRBJ1-3|TRBV24-1
CATRNHRSWRSGNTIYF
TGTGCCACCAGAAACCACCGAAGCTGGAGGTCTGGAAACACCATATATTTT
>TRBD1|many|TRBJ1-1|TRBV6-2/TRBV6-3
CASSEGQGGRTEAFF
TGTGCCAGCAGTGAAGGACAGGGGGGTCGCACTGAAGCTTTCTTT
>TRBD2|NA|TRBJ2-2|TRBV28
CASTGIAGGPFSGELFF
TGTGCCAGCACCGGAATAGCGGGAGGGCCCTTTTCCGGGGAGCTGTTTTTT
>NA|NA|TRBJ2-7|TRBV18
CASSPPSRGEQYF
TGTGCCAGCTCACCACCCTCCAGAGGCGAGCAGTACTTC
>TRBD1|few|TRBJ1-2|TRBV15
CATSPGTANYGYTF
TGTGCCACCAGCCCAGGGACAGCAAACTATGGCTACACCTTC
>TRBD1|NA|TRBJ1-4|TRBV7-9
CASSNSPNRGRTNEKLFF
TGTGCCAGCAGCAACAGCCCTAACAGGGGGCGGACTAATGAAAAACTGTTTTTT
>TRBD1|few|TRBJ1-5|TRBV30
CAWPTGTAYQPQHF
TGTGCCTGGCCGACCGGGACAGCCTATCAGCCCCAGCATTTT
>NA|NA|TRBJ2-3|TRBV24-1
CATSDPDLDATDTQYF
TGTGCCACCAGTGATCCAGACTTAGACGCCACAGATACGCAGTATTTT
>NA|NA|TRBJ1-6|TRBV10-3
CAISVNGQGGSPLHF
TGTGCCATCAGTGTTAACGGGCAGGGAGGCTCACCCCTCCACTTT
>TRBD1|few|TRBJ2-7|TRBV10-2
CASRETGDLGYEQYF
TGCGCCAGCAGGGAGACAGGGGATCTAGGGTACGAGCAGTACTTC
>TRBD2|many|TRBJ2-5|TRBV28
CASRPAGLAGVRETQYF
TGTGCCAGCAGACCAGCGGGACTAGCGGGAGTAAGGGAGACCCAGTACTTC